The 27 T cell receptor beta chains below come from one sample, sequenced in a study of long-term antiretroviral therapy in people with HIV. Run at survey level, the immunoSEQ assay was version v3.0. Some clones are missing from TCRdb's copy, which holds only in-frame ones; the method was immunoSEQ multiplex PCR. Among tens of thousands of clones listed, 84% were seen once. Specimen: unsorted PBMCs, collected 0.4 years after starting antiretroviral therapy. These receptors came from a man between 18 and 29 years old with HIV.

This chain links TRBV27 with TRBJ2-5; D may be TRBD1 (5 bases). Germline CDR1 and CDR2: MNHEY and SMNVEV (reference sequence). This CDR3 has 15 amino acids. Trimming stripped 0 bases from V and 2 bases from J, with 10 bases between. The CDR3 sequence: CASSLSGAGQETQYF. CDR3 sequence (DNA): TGTGCCAGCAGTTTATCTGGGGCAGGGCAAGAGACCCAGTACTTC.

A single count supports this clone. The chain uses TRBV19 and TRBJ2-4, with a tentative D call TRBD2 (6 bases). The V end was cut by 6 bases, the J end by 1 base, with 16 bases between. The germline V gene encodes CDR1 LNHDA and CDR2 SQIVND (reference sequence). CDR3 length: 16 amino acids. The CDR3 here is CASRPRGMVAKNIQYF. CDR3 in DNA: TGTGCCAGTAGGCCGCGGGGCATGGTTGCCAAAAACATTCAGTACTTC.

The chain's CDR3 is CASSLLRNTEAFF. Here the CDR3 DNA reads TGTGCCAGCAGTTTGTTGCGCAACACTGAAGCTTTCTTT. The V call is TRBV28, the J call TRBJ1-1, with D uncertain. Trimming took 3 bases from V and 2 from J, leaving 7 bases between them. Germline CDR1 and CDR2: MDHEN and SYDVKM. This CDR3 region has 13 residues.

This clone showed up just a few times. The chain links TRBV11-2 to TRBJ2-3, with 7 bases fitting TRBD2. Germline V CDR1 and CDR2: SGHAT, FQNNGV. With V trimmed by 7 bases and J by 2 bases, 18 bases remained unmatched. The CDR3 runs to 18 residues. CDR3 DNA: TGTGCCAGCACCGGGGGAGGGTTGCGGGGGAGTTACACAGATACGCAGTATTTT. Amino acids: CASTGGGLRGSYTDTQYF.

The chain couples TRBV19 to TRBJ1-5; no reliable D call. The CDR3 length is 13 residues. V was pared by 5 bases and J by 4 bases, with 9 bases between. Germline-derived CDR1 and CDR2 are LNHDA and SQIVND (reference sequence). DNA of the CDR3: TGTGCCAGTAGTGAGGCAGTAAATCAGCCCCAGCATTTT. Translating it yields CASSEAVNQPQHF.

The genes are TRBV5-1 and TRBJ1-1; 8 nucleotides line up with TRBD1. Germline-derived CDR1 and CDR2 are SGHRS and YFSETQ. Trimming cost V 1 base and J 5 bases; bases outside gene matches: 4. The CDR3 is made up of 14 amino acids. CDR3 sequence reads: CASSLTGGRTEAFF. The CDR3 bases are TGCGCCAGCAGCTTGACAGGGGGAAGGACTGAAGCTTTCTTT.

The table lists this clone with a count of one. The rearrangement links TRBV27 to TRBJ2-1; 8 bases line up with TRBD2. Germline V CDR1 and CDR2: MNHEY, SMNVEV (reference sequence). Trimming removed 7 bases from V and 2 bases from J; junction bases left unmatched: 7. CDR3 length: 15 amino acids. The CDR3 reads CASTFNGRAYNEQFF. The CDR3 nucleotides are TGTGCCAGCACTTTCAACGGGAGGGCCTACAATGAGCAGTTCTTC.

This clone was observed once. The rearrangement joins TRBV6-6 to TRBJ1-5; D ambiguous. Germline loops: CDR1 MNHNY, CDR2 SVGAGI (reference sequence). The CDR3 spans 15 residues. The V end was cut by 5 bases, the J end by 3 bases, with 14 bases between. The CDR3 DNA follows: TGTGCCAGCAGTACCGACGGACTGACCAATCAGCCCCAGCATTTT. As protein: CASSTDGLTNQPQHF.

The chain joins TRBV29-1 to TRBJ2-5; D is ambiguous. V was clipped by 5 bases and J by 3 bases, with 10 bases between them. This CDR3 comprises 12 residues. Per germline, CDR1 SQVTM and CDR2 ANQGSEA. The CDR3 DNA reads TGCAGCGTTTTCGCCCGGGAAGAGACCCAGTACTTC. It encodes CSVFAREETQYF.

This clone was observed a handful of times. This sequence joins TRBV4-2 and TRBJ2-7; no reliable D call. The CDR3 consists of 12 residues. Germline values: CDR1 LGHNA, CDR2 YNFKEQ. With 0 bases removed from V and 6 bases from J, the gap between germline ends came to 6 bases. The DNA for the CDR3 is TGTGCCAGCAGCCAAGATACATCCGAGCAGTACTTC. Translating it yields CASSQDTSEQYF.

The V and J genes are TRBV5-5 and TRBJ1-3, with D tentatively TRBD1 (6 bases). The CDR3 runs 15 residues. Trimming stripped 4 bases from V and 2 bases from J, with 13 bases between. Germline V lookup: CDR1 SGHKS, CDR2 YYEKEE (reference sequence). The DNA for the CDR3 is TGTGCCAGCAGCCGCGAACAGGGTGCTGGAAACACCATATATTTT. Its translation is CASSREQGAGNTIYF.

The J gene is TRBJ2-7, the V gene TRBV7-8; no clear D gene. Germline V gene sequence: CDR1 SGHVS, CDR2 FQNEAQ. The CDR3 extends over 13 amino acids. V gave up 5 bases and J gave up 0 bases, with 8 bases separating them. The CDR3 bases are TGTGCCAGCAGCCGTTTAAACTCCTACGAGCAGTACTTC. This gives the protein CASSRLNSYEQYF.

The J gene is TRBJ2-7, the V gene TRBV11-2; TRBD1 aligns across 10 bases. The CDR3 runs 14 residues. CDR1 is SGHAT and CDR2 is FQNNGV in the germline V gene. The V segment lost 5 bases and the J segment 4 bases; nucleotides outside the gene matches: 5. DNA for the CDR3: TGTGCCAGCAGCCCCCTGGGACAGGGGTACGAGCAGTACTTC. Amino acids: CASSPLGQGYEQYF.

The chain combines TRBV6-5 with TRBJ2-7, with no clear D. Germline assignment: CDR1 MNHEY and CDR2 SVGAGI. This CDR3 contains 14 residues. The V and J ends lost 0 bases and 2 bases respectively, with 8 bases between them. CDR3 sequence reads: CASSYSTAPYEQYF. The CDR3 coding sequence is TGTGCCAGCAGTTACTCGACGGCTCCCTACGAGCAGTACTTC.

The V and J genes are TRBV11-2 and TRBJ2-1; TRBD1 is a possible D gene (5 bases). The CDR3 spans 13 residues. Trimming took off 2 bases at V and 8 bases at J, with 10 bases between the two ends. Germline CDR1 is SGHAT and CDR2 is FQNNGV. This CDR3 reads CASSLLGRDEQFF. Here the CDR3 DNA reads TGTGCCAGCAGCTTACTCGGCAGGGATGAGCAGTTCTTC.

The rearrangement uses TRBV5-6 and TRBJ2-7, with D unclear. This CDR3 region has 12 residues. Looked up from germline, CDR1 is SGHDT and CDR2 is YYEEEE. V was pared by 4 bases and J by 4 bases, with 9 bases between. CDR3 nucleotides: TGTGCCAGCAGCCCCCTTGGGTACGAGCAGTACTTC. This translates into CASSPLGYEQYF.

This clone showed up just once. J is TRBJ2-1 and V is TRBV7-6, with D possibly being TRBD1 or TRBD2 (6 bases each). Germline V gene sequence: CDR1 SGHVS, CDR2 FNYEAQ. V was pared by 1 base and J by 8 bases, with 21 bases between. This CDR3 contains 17 residues. The CDR3 is CASSLGKRGALVDEQFF. CDR3 bases: TGTGCCAGCAGCTTAGGGAAGAGGGGGGCCTTGGTCGATGAGCAGTTCTTC. Complete variable domain (other parts from reference TRBV7-6 and TRBJ2-1): GAGVSQSPRYKVTKRGQDVALRCDPISGHVSLYWYRQALGQGPEFLTYFNYEAQQDKSGLPNDRFSAERPEGSISTLTIQRTEQRDSAMYRCASSLGKRGALVDEQFFGPGTRLTVL.

The chain links TRBV7-9 to TRBJ2-5; 7 bases map to TRBD1. This CDR3 has 15 amino acids. The germline V gene has CDR1 SEHNR and CDR2 FQNEAQ (reference sequence). The junction had 11 bases not matched to a gene; V was cut back by 5 bases and J by 5 bases. CDR3 nucleotides: TGTGCCAGCAGCCCCAAACAGGGGCGCGAGGAGACCCAGTACTTC. Its translation: CASSPKQGREETQYF. The variable domain in full, with the rest retrieved from reference TRBV7-9 and TRBJ2-5, is DTGVSQNPRHKITKRGQNVTFRCDPISEHNRLYWYRQTLGQGPEFLTYFQNEAQLEKSRLLSDRFSAERPKGSFSTLEIQRTEQGDSAMYLCASSPKQGREETQYFGPGTRLLVL.

The V call is TRBV9, the J call TRBJ2-3, with 8 nucleotides matching TRBD2. CDR3 length: 17 amino acids. In germline, CDR1 is SGDLS, CDR2 YYNGEE. V dropped 0 bases and J dropped 1; count of bases not matched to a gene: 7. CDR3 loop: CASSVGSGSRGTDTQYF. The DNA for the CDR3 is TGTGCCAGCAGCGTAGGGAGCGGGAGTAGGGGCACAGATACGCAGTATTTT.

The sample holds one count of this clone. The rearrangement uses TRBV15 and TRBJ2-2; 7 nucleotides line up with TRBD1. The CDR3 length is 14 residues. Germline CDR1 and CDR2: LNHNV and YYDKDF (reference sequence). The junction had 4 bases not matched to a gene; V was cut back by 3 bases and J by 6 bases. Written as DNA, the CDR3 is TGTGCCACCAGCAGGGTCAGGGGGTCCGGGGAGCTGTTTTTT. Translating gives CATSRVRGSGELFF. Supplemented by reference TRBV15 and TRBJ2-2, the full variable domain reads DAMVIQNPRYQVTQFGKPVTLSCSQTLNHNVMYWYQQKSSQAPKLLFHYYDKDFNNEADTPDNFQSRRPNTSFCFLDIRSPGLGDTAMYLCATSRVRGSGELFFGEGSRLTVL.

This clone occurred a few times. The chain combines TRBV5-4 with TRBJ1-1; a possible D gene is TRBD1 (6 bases). CDR3 length: 18 amino acids. CDR1 SGHNT and CDR2 YYREEE come from the germline V gene (reference sequence). V lost 6 bases and J lost 1, with 25 bases in between. CDR3 residues: CASTQQGRSISANTEAFF. In nucleotides, the CDR3 is TGTGCCAGCACCCAACAGGGCCGATCAATTTCGGCGAACACTGAAGCTTTCTTT.

The J gene is TRBJ1-1, the V gene TRBV6-1, with D maybe TRBD1 (5 bases). Trimming removed 2 bases at V and 2 bases at J, with 9 bases between. The CDR3 is 14 amino acids. In germline, CDR1 is MNHNS, CDR2 SASEGT. In DNA, the CDR3 is TGTGCCAGCAGTGAATCGGGGGGTAACACTGAAGCTTTCTTT. Its protein is CASSESGGNTEAFF.

This sequence joins TRBV5-5 and TRBJ1-1; maybe TRBD1 (6 bases). This CDR3 spans 14 amino acids. V gave up 5 bases and J gave up 3 bases, with 14 bases separating them. The germline V gene has CDR1 SGHKS and CDR2 YYEKEE (reference sequence). CDR3 nucleotides: TGTGCCAGCAGTGTCCGGGACATCGACACTGAAGCTTTCTTT. This gives the protein CASSVRDIDTEAFF.

The rearrangement uses TRBV5-1 and TRBJ1-3; D remains ambiguous. The CDR3 contains 14 residues. V was pared by 4 bases and J by 4 bases, with 12 bases between. Germline CDR1 SGHRS, CDR2 YFSETQ. The DNA of the CDR3 is TGCGCCAGCAGCCCGGACTCTTTGGGAAACACCATATATTTT. This translates into CASSPDSLGNTIYF.

The V gene is TRBV27, the J gene TRBJ1-1; maybe TRBD1 (5 bases). Germline V gene lookup returns CDR1 MNHEY and CDR2 SMNVEV (reference sequence). This CDR3 comprises 14 residues. Trimming shortened V by 5 bases and J by 4 bases, and 14 bases separated the two germline ends. In nucleotides, the CDR3 is TGTGCCAGCAGTCCCCTCAAGGGACCCACTGAAGCTTTCTTT. Its protein product is CASSPLKGPTEAFF.

The chain joins TRBV2 to TRBJ2-7, with 10 bases identical to TRBD1. V lost 2 bases and J lost 10; bases outside the gene matches: 11. CDR3 length equals 15 residues. Germline lookup yields CDR1 SNHLY and CDR2 FYNNEI. The CDR3: CASSESRETGGGQYF. CDR3 bases: TGTGCCAGCAGTGAAAGTCGAGAGACAGGGGGCGGTCAGTACTTC.

This chain connects TRBV7-2 to TRBJ2-1, with D maybe TRBD2 (5 bases). The ends were cut back, 5 bases at V and 5 bases at J, with 13 bases in the middle. Germline lookup yields CDR1 SGHTA and CDR2 FQGNSA. The CDR3 sequence is 14 residues long. CDR3 region: CASSPRGQNNEQFF. In DNA, the CDR3 is TGTGCCAGCAGCCCGAGAGGGCAAAACAATGAGCAGTTCTTC.